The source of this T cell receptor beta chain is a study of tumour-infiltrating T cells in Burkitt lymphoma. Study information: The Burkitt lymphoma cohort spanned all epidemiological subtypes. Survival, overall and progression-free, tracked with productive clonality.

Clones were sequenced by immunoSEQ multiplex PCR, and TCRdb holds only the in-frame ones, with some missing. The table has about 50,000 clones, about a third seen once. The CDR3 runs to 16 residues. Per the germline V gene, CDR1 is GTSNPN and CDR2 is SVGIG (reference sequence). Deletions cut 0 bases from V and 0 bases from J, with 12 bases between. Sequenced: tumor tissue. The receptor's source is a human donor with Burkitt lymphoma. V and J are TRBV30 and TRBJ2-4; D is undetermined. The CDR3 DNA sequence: TGTGCCTGGAGTGTCGCTGCTCAGTTAGCCAAAAACATTCAGTACTTC. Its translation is CAWSVAAQLAKNIQYF.